These T cell receptor beta chains were read from a single sample in a study of blood T cell repertoires in COVID-19. This table comes from immunoSEQ multiplex PCR, and its TCRdb copy is limited to in-frame clones, with some not included. The sample holds some 460,000 clones, roughly nine tenths seen once. Sample: PBMCs or T cells enriched from blood (not recorded which). Source of these receptors: a woman under 30 who had recovered from COVID-19. Each CDR3 is given without its conserved first and last residue.

j_call v_call cdr3_aa
TRBJ1-2 TRBV4-2 ASSQELTAFSYGYT
TRBJ2-3 TRBV5-1 ASSRAGDPTDTQY
TRBJ1-5 TRBV27 ASSSTGSFSNQPQH
TRBJ1-2 TRBV30 AWSRAGGGYGYT
TRBJ2-7 TRBV29-1 SVMGQGNSYEQY
TRBJ2-5 TRBV7-8 ASKYGDLQETQY
TRBJ2-1 TRBV6-4 ASSVVGGARDEQF
TRBJ1-3 TRBV10-1 ASSGTGDGNTIY
TRBJ2-1 TRBV6-1 ASSEFIPGTGISNEQF
TRBJ2-1 TRBV12-3/TRBV12-4 ASSLGQYNEQF
TRBJ1-3 TRBV28 ASSPNRVHTIY
TRBJ1-1 TRBV27 ASSLYRTGEAF
TRBJ2-5 TRBV11-3 ASSRDSQETQY
TRBJ1-1 TRBV30 AWSSGVPLEAF
TRBJ2-7 TRBV11-2 ASTLPGIGEQY
TRBJ1-4 TRBV30 AWSSQGSNEKLF
TRBJ2-3 TRBV5-1 ASSSVGVGTDTQY
TRBJ2-2 TRBV24-1 ATSAFSGGPSGTGELF
TRBJ2-1 TRBV19 ASSQLPGQGNEQF
TRBJ1-1 TRBV5-1 ASSPQGDTEAF
TRBJ1-6 TRBV5-1 ASSFRVGSSPLH
TRBJ2-5 TRBV11-2 ASSLERDSPPETQY
TRBJ2-7 TRBV21-1 ASSKGRRQGHIYEQY
TRBJ2-5 TRBV5-4 ASSLVGISETQY
TRBJ2-2 TRBV2 ASSQGRNTGELF